This T cell receptor beta chain is drawn from a study of shared clonotypes between healthy human individuals. Whole-study context: Donors, aged 18 to 49, were a couple of women and three men.

There are 14 residues in the CDR3. Germline CDR1 and CDR2: MDHEN and SYDVKM. Deep-level settings were used for running the assay. Every immunoSEQ plate was one replicate of a subset's evenly spread DNA. Clones were read by immunoSEQ multiplex PCR, and TCRdb kept only the in-frame ones, dropping some. The repertoire consists of approximately 180,000 clones, with 85% to 95% occurring once and the leading ten covering roughly 0.07%. The receptor comes from a woman aged 25 to 45 in good health. Sequences were obtained from naive CD4+ T cells sorted from blood. The subset: CD45RA+ positively selected. J is TRBJ2-5 and V is TRBV28; 7 bases line up with TRBD1. The last part of the DNA fits TRBJ2-7 better; the J call may be wrong. This CDR3 is CASRLTRGIHEQYF. DNA of the CDR3: TGTGCCAGCAGACTTACCAGGGGGATCCACGAGCAGTACTTC.